One and the same sample provided the 28 T cell receptor beta chains below, sequenced in a study of blood T cell repertoires in COVID-19. Clones were read by immunoSEQ multiplex PCR, and TCRdb kept only the in-frame ones, dropping some. The sample has about 160,000 clones; about three quarters are singletons. Sequenced material: peripheral blood. These TCRs come from a man in his 70s with acute or convalescent COVID-19.

The chain recombines TRBV11-3 with TRBJ1-1; possibly TRBD1 for D (5 bases). Germline V CDR1 and CDR2: SGHNT, YENEEA. V shed 5 bases and J shed 1 base, with 14 bases lying between them. The length of the CDR3 is 15 residues. The CDR3, as DNA: TGTGCCAGCAGCCGAATATGGGGCCGGAACACTGAAGCTTTCTTT. It translates to CASSRIWGRNTEAFF.

This clone was seen only a few times. The V gene is TRBV6-5, the J gene TRBJ2-1, with 10 bases fitting TRBD2. V lost 0 bases, J lost 7 bases, and 6 bases stayed unmatched. The germline CDR1 and CDR2 sequences are MNHEY and SVGAGI. The CDR3 runs to 16 residues. The CDR3 region is CASSYSSSGGVNEQFF. CDR3 sequence (DNA): TGTGCCAGCAGTTACTCGTCCAGCGGGGGGGTAAATGAGCAGTTCTTC.

CDR3 in amino acids: CASSFRHEGETQYF. The CDR3 bases are TGTGCCAGCAGTTTTCGCCATGAGGGAGAGACCCAGTACTTC. The chain links TRBV27 to TRBJ2-5, with a possible D match to TRBD2 (5 bases). Germline values: CDR1 MNHEY, CDR2 SMNVEV (reference sequence). Trimming stripped 3 bases from V and 4 bases from J, with 12 bases between. This CDR3 has 14 amino acids.

The chain uses TRBV6-5 and TRBJ2-3; perhaps TRBD2 as D (5 bases). Trimming cost V 4 bases and J 0 bases, with 11 bases left between them. The CDR3 length is 15 residues. Germline CDR1 is MNHEY and CDR2 is SVGAGI. CDR3 nucleotides: TGTGCCAGCAGTTCTAGGGCGGGTAGCACAGATACGCAGTATTTT. This codes for CASSSRAGSTDTQYF.

This clone was counted a single time. The chain combines TRBV24-1 with TRBJ2-2; the match to TRBD2 covers 11 bases. The length of the CDR3 is 18 residues. Looked up from germline, CDR1 is KGHDR and CDR2 is SFDVKD. Trimming at V came to 3 bases and at J to 4 bases, leaving 9 bases not matched to a gene. CDR3 bases: TGTGCCACCAGTGATCATAGCGGGAGGGCCAGGAGCACCGGGGAGCTGTTTTTT. As protein: CATSDHSGRARSTGELFF.

The V call is TRBV5-4, the J call TRBJ1-2, with D tentatively TRBD1 (6 bases). V was pared by 10 bases and J by 1 base, with 26 bases between. Germline CDR1 reads SGHNT; CDR2 reads YYREEE (reference sequence). The CDR3 runs to 17 residues. The CDR3 DNA follows: TGTGCCTATGATAGGTCCCTGAGGGGGGGAAATAACTATGGCTACACCTTC. Encoded protein: CAYDRSLRGGNNYGYTF.

V and J are TRBV6-5 and TRBJ1-2; TRBD1 matches at 9 bases. CDR3 length: 15 amino acids. Germline V gene sequence: CDR1 MNHEY, CDR2 SVGAGI. V was pared by 6 bases and J by 4 bases, with 9 bases of the junction left unmatched. CDR3 sequence reads: CASRPRQGGPYGYTF. Here the CDR3 DNA reads TGTGCCAGCAGACCCCGACAGGGGGGTCCCTATGGCTACACCTTC.

The gene calls are TRBV7-9 and TRBJ1-2; D is ambiguous. The CDR3 length is 12 residues. Trimming cost V 0 bases and J 6 bases, with 5 bases left between them. From germline, CDR1 is SEHNR and CDR2 FQNEAQ (reference sequence). The CDR3 DNA reads TGTGCCAGCAGCTTAGCACAGAATGGCTACACCTTC. Translated, it gives CASSLAQNGYTF.

This rearrangement joins TRBV5-1 to TRBJ1-4; a weak D match, TRBD1 (5 bases). Trimming left V 3 bases short and J 0 bases short, with 12 bases between. Germline CDR1 is SGHRS and CDR2 is YFSETQ. CDR3 length equals 16 residues. DNA for the CDR3: TGCGCCAGCAGCTCACTGGCGGGGGCAACTAATGAAAAACTGTTTTTT. It encodes CASSSLAGATNEKLFF.

This clone was recorded a few times. The V call is TRBV5-5, the J call TRBJ2-5; 9 nucleotides align to TRBD2. CDR3 size: 16 residues. The V gene's germline CDR1 is SGHKS and CDR2 YYEKEE (reference sequence). The ends lost 2 bases at V and 5 bases at J; junction bases unmatched: 10. As DNA, the CDR3 is TGTGCCAGCAGCTTTTATCCCAGCGGGGGGTTTGAGACCCAGTACTTC. It translates to CASSFYPSGGFETQYF.

This chain joins TRBV4-3 and TRBJ2-4, with D uncertain. Trimming shortened V by 0 bases and J by 5 bases, and 11 bases separated the two germline ends. Germline V lookup: CDR1 LGHNA, CDR2 YSLEER. The CDR3 runs 15 residues. The CDR3 protein is CASSQDEVSQNIQYF. Here the CDR3 DNA reads TGCGCCAGCAGCCAAGATGAGGTGTCCCAAAACATTCAGTACTTC.

This clone was detected a few times. CDR3 in DNA: TGCGCCAGCAGTGGGAGACTAGCGGGCACCGGCGGTGAGCAGTTCTTC. It specifies CASSGRLAGTGGEQFF. The chain has TRBV10-2 and TRBJ2-1; 10 bases align to TRBD2. CDR1 is WSHSY, CDR2 SAAADI, per germline. Germline trimming cut 4 bases from V and 9 bases from J; bases unmatched to any gene: 12. The CDR3 runs 16 residues.

The chain is built from TRBV5-1 and TRBJ2-1; 7 bases match TRBD1. This CDR3 spans 15 amino acids. V lost 2 bases, J lost 0 bases, and 2 bases stayed unmatched. CDR1 is SGHRS and CDR2 is YFSETQ in the germline V gene. CDR3 in amino acids: CASSLDRVSYNEQFF. For the CDR3, the DNA is TGCGCCAGCAGCTTAGACAGGGTCTCCTACAATGAGCAGTTCTTC.

The CDR3 nucleotides are TGCAGCGTTGAAGATCGGGGAAATGGCTACACCTTC. Residues: CSVEDRGNGYTF. This chain links TRBV29-1 with TRBJ1-2; no definite D call. The CDR3 runs to 12 residues. The V end was cut by 0 bases, the J end by 6 bases, with 8 bases between. Germline assignment: CDR1 SQVTM and CDR2 ANQGSEA.

The chain has TRBV11-2 and TRBJ1-2; TRBD1 is a possible D gene (6 bases). CDR3 length equals 13 residues. The germline V gene has CDR1 SGHAT and CDR2 FQNNGV. Trimming took 5 bases from V and 7 from J, leaving 14 bases between them. The CDR3 coding sequence is TGTGCCAGCAGCACTCAGGGGAGGGGTGGCTACACCTTC. It translates to CASSTQGRGGYTF.

V gene TRBV2 combines with J gene TRBJ2-7, with 7 bases matching TRBD1. This CDR3 spans 14 amino acids. Unmatched junction bases numbered 6, after V lost 7 bases and J lost 0 bases. CDR1 SNHLY and CDR2 FYNNEI come from the germline V gene. In DNA form, the CDR3 reads TGTGCCAGCAAGACAGGGCCGAGCTCCTACGAGCAGTACTTC. This codes for CASKTGPSSYEQYF. Filled out from reference TRBV2 and TRBJ2-7, the complete variable domain reads EPEVTQTPSHQVTQMGQEVILRCVPISNHLYFYWYRQILGQKVEFLVSFYNNEISEKSEIFDDQFSVERPDGSNFTLKIRSTKLEDSAMYFCASKTGPSSYEQYFGPGTRLTVT.

This clone has more than one count but fewer than ten. This rearrangement joins TRBV6-2 or TRBV6-3 to TRBJ2-1, with TRBD2 matching 8 bases. Germline V gives CDR1 MNHEY, CDR2 SVGEGT. The J segment lost 3 bases and the V segment lost 2 bases, leaving 3 bases of the junction unmatched. The CDR3 runs 15 residues. The CDR3 DNA follows: TGTGCCAGCAGTTACGGGCGGGAGGTCTACAATGAGCAGTTCTTC. Translating gives CASSYGREVYNEQFF.

In its sample, this clone was seen once. The chain links TRBV6-5 to TRBJ2-3; no clear D gene. Germline CDR1 is MNHEY and CDR2 is SVGAGI. V dropped 4 bases and J dropped 4 bases, with 6 bases sitting between them. The CDR3 has 12 residues. The DNA for the CDR3 is TGTGCCAGCAGTTCCAGCGCAGATACGCAGTATTTT. Translated, it gives CASSSSADTQYF.

The V gene is TRBV18, the J gene TRBJ1-4, with a weak D call TRBD1 (5 bases). Germline V gene sequence: CDR1 KGHSH, CDR2 LQKENI. The CDR3 has 15 amino acids. Trimming removed 6 bases at V and 0 bases at J, with 11 bases between. CDR3 sequence reads: CASSLMTATNEKLFF. DNA for the CDR3: TGTGCCAGCTCTCTCATGACAGCAACTAATGAAAAACTGTTTTTT.

The chain has TRBV5-1 and TRBJ2-2; 9 bases agree with TRBD2. Germline V gene sequence: CDR1 SGHRS, CDR2 YFSETQ. The CDR3 runs to 17 residues. V shed 0 bases and J 1 base; nucleotides not matched to a gene: 4. CDR3 DNA sequence: TGCGCCAGCAGCTTGGTCCCTAGCGGGAAGAACACCGGGGAGCTGTTTTTT. It codes for CASSLVPSGKNTGELFF.

V and J are TRBV2 and TRBJ2-5; possibly TRBD1 for D (5 bases). This CDR3 has 13 amino acids. V was clipped by 7 bases and J by 5 bases, with 14 bases between them. Per the germline V gene, CDR1 is SNHLY and CDR2 is FYNNEI. DNA of the CDR3: TGTGCCAGCACCTCGGACACCCGCGAGACCCAGTACTTC. Its protein is CASTSDTRETQYF.

The chain is built from TRBV3-1 (or the pseudogene TRBV3-2) and TRBJ2-7; D possibly corresponds to TRBD2 (6 bases). In germline, CDR1 is LGHDT, CDR2 YNNKEL (reference sequence). The CDR3 runs to 14 residues. V lost 0 bases and J lost 3, with 9 bases in between. The CDR3 bases are TGTGCCAGCAGCCAAGACGTGACTAGCTACGAGCAGTACTTC. Protein: CASSQDVTSYEQYF.

The chain links TRBV6-1 to TRBJ2-1; 7 positions match TRBD2. J was trimmed by 7 bases and V by 4 bases; bases with no gene match: 13. Germline V gene lookup returns CDR1 MNHNS and CDR2 SASEGT. CDR3 length equals 16 residues. The CDR3 DNA reads TGTGCCAGCAGTGCCCATAGTCGCGGGGGTAATAATGAGCAGTTCTTC. It encodes CASSAHSRGGNNEQFF.

This clone was picked up a small number of times. The V call is TRBV18, the J call TRBJ1-6, with 10 nucleotides matching TRBD1. Looked up from germline, CDR1 is KGHSH and CDR2 is LQKENI. The V segment lost 3 bases and the J segment 9 bases; nucleotides outside the gene matches: 5. The CDR3 sequence is 15 residues long. The CDR3 DNA follows: TGTGCCAGCTCACCTGGGACAGGGGAAGCTTCACCCCTCCACTTT. Its translation: CASSPGTGEASPLHF.

The chain carries TRBV2 and TRBJ1-3, with 7 bases matching TRBD1. Trimming at V came to 5 bases and at J to 5 bases, leaving 6 bases not matched to a gene. CDR3 length: 14 amino acids. CDR1 and CDR2 from the germline V gene are SNHLY and FYNNEI. The CDR3 region is CASSLRTGRNTIYF. The CDR3 nucleotides are TGTGCCAGCAGTCTTCGGACAGGCCGAAACACCATATATTTT. The whole variable domain, filled in from reference TRBV2 and TRBJ1-3, reads EPEVTQTPSHQVTQMGQEVILRCVPISNHLYFYWYRQILGQKVEFLVSFYNNEISEKSEIFDDQFSVERPDGSNFTLKIRSTKLEDSAMYFCASSLRTGRNTIYFGEGSWLTVV.

V is TRBV24-1 and J is TRBJ1-1; TRBD1 matches at 8 bases. V was pared by 7 bases and J by 1 base, with 10 bases of the junction left unmatched. The length of the CDR3 is 16 residues. Germline V lookup: CDR1 KGHDR, CDR2 SFDVKD. CDR3 sequence reads: CATRDTGTGSNTEAFF. In DNA form, the CDR3 reads TGTGCCACCAGGGACACCGGGACAGGCTCGAACACTGAAGCTTTCTTT.

This clone was recorded once. This chain connects TRBV19 to TRBJ1-5, with TRBD1 identical over 8 bases. This CDR3 has 15 residues. Germline CDR1 reads LNHDA; CDR2 reads SQIVND (reference sequence). V shed 3 bases and J 5 bases; nucleotides not matched to a gene: 6. The CDR3 sequence: CASSIRTGLDQPQHF. The DNA for the CDR3 is TGTGCCAGTAGTATTCGGACAGGGCTTGATCAGCCCCAGCATTTT.

The genes are TRBV6-5 and TRBJ2-2; D gene ambiguous. Germline loops: CDR1 MNHEY, CDR2 SVGAGI. The CDR3 is 15 amino acids. Deletions cut 6 bases from V and 0 bases from J, with 11 bases between. The CDR3 nucleotides read TGTGCCAGCAGGCGAGACACCACGAACACCGGGGAGCTGTTTTTT. It encodes CASRRDTTNTGELFF.